These T cell receptor beta chains were read from a single sample in a study of beta chain features in type 1 diabetes. Sequencing used immunoSEQ multiplex PCR; TCRdb keeps in-frame clones, though not all of them. Among a few hundred thousand clones listed, over 9% were seen once. Material: central memory CD4+ T cells from blood. These receptors were collected from a man aged 25-40 years with type 1 diabetes. Both conserved end residues are part of each CDR3. Each record gives: clone size, J gene, D gene, V gene, CDR3 protein, CDR3 DNA. D genes are given only for firm matches. The listing skips clone size in some rows; elsewhere it reads once, few, many or a size class.

size: .
J: TRBJ2-7
D: TRBD1
V: TRBV18
CDR3: CASSRGQDFFYEQYF
DNA: TGTGCCAGCTCGCGTGGACAGGACTTTTTCTACGAGCAGTACTTC

size: .
J: TRBJ2-5
D: TRBD2
V: TRBV29-1
CDR3: CSVLPGGKETQYF
DNA: TGCAGCGTTTTACCGGGAGGGAAAGAGACCCAGTACTTC

size: .
J: TRBJ2-3
D: .
V: TRBV5-1
CDR3: CASSSPETSHYTQYF
DNA: TGCGCCAGCAGCTCTCCTGAGACTAGTCACTATACGCAGTATTTT

size: many
J: TRBJ2-1
D: TRBD2
V: TRBV14
CDR3: CASSQSGLAFQSEQFF
DNA: TGTGCCAGCAGCCAATCGGGACTAGCTTTCCAAAGTGAGCAGTTCTTC

size: few
J: TRBJ2-1
D: .
V: TRBV19
CDR3: CASSSSGTLYNEQFF
DNA: TGTGCCAGTAGTTCCTCCGGGACACTTTACAATGAGCAGTTCTTC

size: .
J: TRBJ1-1
D: TRBD1
V: TRBV5-1
CDR3: CASSFDRELTEAFF
DNA: TGCGCCAGCAGCTTCGACAGGGAGTTAACTGAAGCTTTCTTT

size: .
J: TRBJ1-3
D: TRBD1
V: TRBV10-2
CDR3: CASSTGAYSGNTIYF
DNA: TGCGCCAGCAGCACAGGGGCATACTCTGGAAACACCATATATTTT

size: many
J: TRBJ2-7
D: TRBD2
V: TRBV7-9
CDR3: CASSSSHDPGGKYF
DNA: TGTGCCAGCAGCTCGTCGCACGATCCGGGAGGCAAGTACTTC

size: .
J: TRBJ2-3
D: .
V: TRBV27
CDR3: CASSPGSDTQYF
DNA: TGTGCCAGCAGTCCAGGGTCAGATACGCAGTATTTT

size: .
J: TRBJ2-1
D: .
V: TRBV7-9
CDR3: CASSLVAGSYNEQFF
DNA: TGTGCCAGCAGCTTAGTTGCAGGTTCCTACAATGAGCAGTTCTTC

size: .
J: TRBJ2-1
D: TRBD1
V: TRBV10-3
CDR3: CAISERDRDNEQFF
DNA: TGTGCCATCAGTGAGCGGGACAGGGACAATGAGCAGTTCTTC

size: .
J: TRBJ2-2
D: .
V: TRBV6-5
CDR3: CASSRTVGAGELFF
DNA: TGTGCCAGCAGCCGGACAGTTGGGGCCGGGGAGCTGTTTTTT

size: .
J: TRBJ2-7
D: .
V: TRBV10-3
CDR3: CAIREIKPPYEQYF
DNA: TGTGCCATCAGAGAGATCAAGCCCCCTTACGAGCAGTACTTC

size: .
J: TRBJ2-1
D: .
V: TRBV5-1
CDR3: CASSLGLGGSYNEQFF
DNA: TGCGCCAGCAGCTTAGGGCTTGGGGGTTCCTACAATGAGCAGTTCTTC

size: few
J: TRBJ1-1
D: TRBD1
V: TRBV28
CDR3: CASSYPGQGTEAFF
DNA: TGTGCCAGCAGTTACCCGGGACAGGGGACTGAAGCTTTCTTT

size: few
J: TRBJ2-3
D: TRBD2
V: TRBV29-1
CDR3: CSGSGRIVDTQYF
DNA: TGCAGCGGTAGCGGGAGGATAGTAGATACGCAGTATTTT

size: .
J: TRBJ2-1
D: TRBD1
V: TRBV27
CDR3: CASSTPNRGGYNEQFF
DNA: TGTGCCAGCAGTACACCAAACAGGGGCGGCTACAATGAGCAGTTCTTC

size: .
J: TRBJ2-7
D: TRBD1
V: TRBV28
CDR3: CATLSRLGGSHEQYF
DNA: TGTGCCACCCTCAGTCGGCTAGGGGGCTCTCACGAGCAGTACTTC

size: few
J: TRBJ1-5
D: .
V: TRBV6-5
CDR3: CASSFPLGRNQPQHF
DNA: TGTGCCAGCAGTTTCCCCTTAGGACGGAATCAGCCCCAGCATTTT

size: .
J: TRBJ1-4
D: .
V: TRBV5-4
CDR3: CASSSGGETNEKLFF
DNA: TGTGCCAGCAGTTCTGGCGGAGAAACTAATGAAAAACTGTTTTTT

size: few
J: TRBJ1-5
D: TRBD1
V: TRBV7-8
CDR3: CASSRTGTNQPQHF
DNA: TGTGCCAGCAGCCGGACAGGGACAAATCAGCCCCAGCATTTT

size: few
J: TRBJ2-3
D: TRBD2
V: TRBV7-2
CDR3: CASSSAGRGTSTDTQYF
DNA: TGTGCCAGCAGCTCAGCAGGGCGGGGGACCAGCACAGATACGCAGTATTTT